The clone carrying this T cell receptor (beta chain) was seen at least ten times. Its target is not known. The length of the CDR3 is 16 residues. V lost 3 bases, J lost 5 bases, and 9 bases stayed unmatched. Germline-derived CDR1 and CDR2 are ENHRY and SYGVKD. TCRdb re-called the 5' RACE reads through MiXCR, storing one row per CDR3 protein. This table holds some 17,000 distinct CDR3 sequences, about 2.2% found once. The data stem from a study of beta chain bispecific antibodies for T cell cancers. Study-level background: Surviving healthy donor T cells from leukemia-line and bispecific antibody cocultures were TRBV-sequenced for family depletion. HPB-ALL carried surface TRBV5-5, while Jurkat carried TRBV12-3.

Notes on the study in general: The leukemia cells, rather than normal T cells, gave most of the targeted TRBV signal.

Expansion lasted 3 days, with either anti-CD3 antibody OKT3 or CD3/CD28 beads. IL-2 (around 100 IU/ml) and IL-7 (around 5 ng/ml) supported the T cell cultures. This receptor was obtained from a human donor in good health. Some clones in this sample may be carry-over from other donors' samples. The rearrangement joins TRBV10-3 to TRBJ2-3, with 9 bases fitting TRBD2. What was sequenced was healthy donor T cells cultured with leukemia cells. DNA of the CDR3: TGTGCCATCAGTGATGGCGGGGGGGCCGAAAGAGATACGCAGTATTTT. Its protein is CAISDGGGAERDTQYF.